These 30 T cell receptor beta chains were sequenced from one sample in a study of blood T cell repertoires in COVID-19. Libraries were prepared by immunoSEQ multiplex PCR; TCRdb keeps only in-frame clonotypes and omits some of them. This repertoire shows about 340,000 clones, over 70% found once; its top ten account for almost 3%. The sequencing sample was made of peripheral blood. The receptors here all came from a young man with active or convalescent COVID-19.

This clone was counted once. The chain recombines TRBV12-5 with TRBJ1-6; D might be TRBD1 (5 bases). Trimming shortened V by 1 base and J by 7 bases, and 14 bases separated the two germline ends. The CDR3 has 16 amino acids. CDR1 and CDR2 (germline): LGHNT, FRNRAP. In DNA, the CDR3 is TGTGCTAGTGGTTTGGGGCCGAAGGGGCTCAATTCACCCCTCCACTTT. Its protein product is CASGLGPKGLNSPLHF.

V and J are TRBV19 and TRBJ1-2, with a tentative D call TRBD1 (5 bases). The CDR3 has 12 amino acids. Germline assignment: CDR1 LNHDA and CDR2 SQIVND (reference sequence). Trimming cost V 7 bases and J 4 bases, with 10 bases left between them. The CDR3 nucleotides are TGTGCCAGTACGGGGGGAATCTATGGCTACACCTTC. Its translation: CASTGGIYGYTF.

The CDR3 sequence: CAWSVPGVRVGYTF. The CDR3 DNA reads TGTGCCTGGAGTGTACCGGGGGTTCGGGTAGGCTACACCTTC. The V call is TRBV30, the J call TRBJ1-2; perhaps TRBD1 as D (5 bases). Trimming pared 0 bases from V and 8 bases from J, leaving 16 bases between. Germline values: CDR1 GTSNPN, CDR2 SVGIG (reference sequence). The CDR3 extends over 14 amino acids.

The J gene is TRBJ2-5, the V gene TRBV15; D is unresolved. CDR3 length: 15 amino acids. V lost 1 base to trimming and J lost 4 bases, with 13 bases between them. The V gene's germline CDR1 is LNHNV and CDR2 YYDKDF (reference sequence). CDR3: CATSRVGFAAETQYF. CDR3 in DNA: TGTGCCACCAGCAGAGTGGGCTTCGCAGCAGAGACCCAGTACTTC.

V gene TRBV19 combines with J gene TRBJ2-2, with 7 positions matching TRBD2. Trimming took 9 bases from V and 1 from J; bases not matched to a gene: 5. Germline V lookup: CDR1 LNHDA, CDR2 SQIVND (reference sequence). This CDR3 contains 14 residues. The CDR3 loop is CASEPGGNTGELFF. The CDR3 region has the DNA TGTGCCAGCGAACCGGGGGGGAACACCGGGGAGCTGTTTTTT. Looking up the rest from reference TRBV19 and TRBJ2-2 gives the full variable domain: DGGITQSPKYLFRKEGQNVTLSCEQNLNHDAMYWYRQDPGQGLRLIYYSQIVNDFQKGDIAEGYSVSREKKESFPLTVTSAQKNPTAFYLCASEPGGNTGELFFGEGSRLTVL.

The chain links TRBV28 to TRBJ1-2; D possibly corresponds to TRBD1 (5 bases). This CDR3 has 15 residues. V was trimmed by 8 bases and J by 0 bases, leaving 16 bases between them. CDR1 is MDHEN, CDR2 SYDVKM, per germline. The DNA of the CDR3 is TGTGCCAGCGCCTCTGCGGGGCAAGCTAACTATGGCTACACCTTC. It codes for CASASAGQANYGYTF.

The chain joins TRBV24-1 to TRBJ2-1; 12 bases align to TRBD1. This CDR3 contains 16 residues. V trimming: 3 bases; J trimming: 7 bases; junction bases outside the gene matches: 6. Germline CDR1 and CDR2: KGHDR and SFDVKD. CDR3 bases: TGTGCCACCAGTGATCCAGGGACAGGGGGCCTAAATGAGCAGTTCTTC. This translates into CATSDPGTGGLNEQFF.

The count of this clone is one. CDR3: CASSPDRAEKVGYTF. The CDR3 DNA sequence: TGTGCCAGCTCACCAGACAGGGCTGAAAAGGTCGGCTACACCTTC. The chain is built from TRBV18 and TRBJ1-2; TRBD1 matches 7 bases. Germline CDR1 KGHSH, CDR2 LQKENI. This CDR3 comprises 15 residues. Germline trimming cut 2 bases from V and 8 bases from J; bases unmatched to any gene: 11.

The genes are TRBV4-3 and TRBJ1-2; D is unresolved. This CDR3 region has 13 residues. Between the trimmed V and J ends, which lost 1 base and 10 bases, there was a span of 13 bases. Per the germline V gene, CDR1 is LGHNA and CDR2 is YSLEER. CDR3 nucleotides: TGCGCCAGCAGCCAAGCCGGGTCCCGCTTCTACACCTTC. Amino acid sequence: CASSQAGSRFYTF.

The CDR3 DNA reads as TGTGCCTGGAGTCCGGGGAGCTCTGGAAACACCATATATTTT. Amino acids: CAWSPGSSGNTIYF. This chain connects TRBV30 to TRBJ1-3; D not resolved. The CDR3 consists of 14 residues. Germline V gene sequence: CDR1 GTSNPN, CDR2 SVGIG (reference sequence). Trimming stripped 2 bases from V and 0 bases from J, with 8 bases between.

The chain links TRBV6-5 to TRBJ2-2, with TRBD1 matching over 11 bases. Germline V gene lookup returns CDR1 MNHEY and CDR2 SVGAGI. The CDR3 is 16 amino acids. The V gene end was trimmed by 4 bases and the J gene end by 3 bases; junction bases not matched to a gene: 4. The DNA for the CDR3 is TGTGCCAGCAGTTGGACAGGGGGCGCGGACACCGGGGAGCTGTTTTTT. This codes for CASSWTGGADTGELFF.

The V gene is TRBV9, the J gene TRBJ2-1; 8 nucleotides agree with TRBD2. CDR3 length: 15 residues. Per germline, CDR1 SGDLS and CDR2 YYNGEE. V dropped 5 bases and J dropped 9; count of bases not matched to a gene: 13. The CDR3 DNA follows: TGTGCCAGCAGTACGACTAGCGTCCCCCCAAGTGAGCAGTTCTTC. This gives the protein CASSTTSVPPSEQFF.

This clone was seen once. The CDR3 DNA reads as TGTGCCAGCAGCCAAGATGGAGGGTTCCTCATGAACACTGAAGCTTTCTTT. Protein product: CASSQDGGFLMNTEAFF. The chain recombines TRBV14 with TRBJ1-1, with D hard to call. The CDR3 has 17 amino acids. V gave up 0 bases and J gave up 0 bases, with 14 bases separating them. Germline lookup yields CDR1 SGHDN and CDR2 FVKESK. The full variable domain, in which reference TRBV14 and TRBJ1-1 provide the parts outside the CDR3, is EAGVTQFPSHSVIEKGQTVTLRCDPISGHDNLYWYRRVMGKEIKFLLHFVKESKQDESGMPNNRFLAERTGGTYSTLKVQPAELEDSGVYFCASSQDGGFLMNTEAFFGQGTRLTVV.

J is TRBJ2-7 and V is TRBV5-1, with unresolved D. The V gene lost 0 bases and the J gene lost 3 bases, with 10 bases spanning the gap. Germline-derived CDR1 and CDR2 are SGHRS and YFSETQ. The CDR3 sequence is 14 residues long. The CDR3 reads CASSLALRGYEQYF. CDR3 DNA sequence: TGCGCCAGCAGCTTGGCCCTGCGAGGCTACGAGCAGTACTTC.

This clone has just one count. The rearrangement joins TRBV9 to TRBJ2-1; 15 nucleotides match TRBD2. The CDR3 is made up of 15 amino acids. J lost 12 bases, V lost 4 bases, and 8 bases had no gene match. The germline V gene has CDR1 SGDLS and CDR2 YYNGEE. The CDR3 here is CASSLRTSGGASQFF. Here the CDR3 DNA reads TGTGCCAGCAGCCTCAGGACTAGCGGGGGGGCCTCGCAGTTCTTC.

V is TRBV13 and J is TRBJ2-3; possible D gene TRBD2, 6 bases. Trimming shortened V by 1 base and J by 2 bases, and 13 bases separated the two germline ends. This CDR3 has 16 amino acids. Germline V gene sequence: CDR1 PRHDT, CDR2 FYEKMQ (reference sequence). The CDR3 region has the DNA TGTGCCAGCAGCTTAGAGTTGGGGGGAGTCACAGATACGCAGTATTTT. As protein: CASSLELGGVTDTQYF.

The chain recombines TRBV9 with TRBJ1-1; D remains unclear. Deletions cut 0 bases from V and 7 bases from J, with 10 bases between. The CDR3 runs to 13 residues. Germline loops: CDR1 SGDLS, CDR2 YYNGEE. The CDR3 spells CASSVEPAGEAFF. As DNA, the CDR3 is TGTGCCAGCAGCGTAGAGCCGGCGGGTGAAGCTTTCTTT. The complete variable domain, with remaining parts taken from reference TRBV9 and TRBJ1-1, reads DSGVTQTPKHLITATGQRVTLRCSPRSGDLSVYWYQQSLDQGLQFLIQYYNGEERAKGNILERFSAQQFPDLHSELNLSSLELGDSALYFCASSVEPAGEAFFGQGTRLTVV.

The V call is TRBV27, the J call TRBJ1-5; the D is unclear. Trimming stripped 8 bases from V and 5 bases from J, with 13 bases between. This CDR3 spans 13 amino acids. Germline assignment: CDR1 MNHEY and CDR2 SMNVEV (reference sequence). CDR3 DNA sequence: TGTGCCAGCGGGCGGGATCCCGATCAGCCCCAGCATTTT. Translating gives CASGRDPDQPQHF.

A single count supports this clone. In nucleotides, the CDR3 is TGTGCCAGCAGCGGGGGAAGGGCAGATACGCAGTATTTT. Its protein is CASSGGRADTQYF. The chain recombines TRBV2 with TRBJ2-3; possible D gene TRBD2, 6 bases. V was shortened by 6 bases and J by 4 bases, with 11 bases between the two germline ends. This CDR3 contains 13 residues. Germline V CDR1 and CDR2: SNHLY, FYNNEI.

The chain carries TRBV5-4 and TRBJ2-3; 9 nucleotides align to TRBD2. CDR1 is SGHNT and CDR2 is YYREEE in the germline V gene (reference sequence). The V and J ends lost 2 bases and 1 base, in that order; junction bases with no gene match: 8. This CDR3 comprises 17 residues. The CDR3 spells CASSFPDSGSRTDTQYF. CDR3 sequence (DNA): TGTGCCAGCAGCTTTCCCGATAGCGGGAGTCGCACAGATACGCAGTATTTT.

This clone was counted between two and nine times. The chain links TRBV28 to TRBJ1-2; possible D gene TRBD1, 6 bases. V was pared by 5 bases and J by 7 bases, with 26 bases between. The CDR3 consists of 17 residues. Per germline, CDR1 MDHEN and CDR2 SYDVKM. Written as DNA, the CDR3 is TGTGCCAGCAGTCAAGGCGACAGGCTCGCCCTGCGCGGTGGCTACACCTTC. This translates into CASSQGDRLALRGGYTF.

The J gene is TRBJ2-7, the V gene TRBV4-1; 7 bases fit TRBD2. The CDR3 is made up of 15 amino acids. V lost 2 bases and J lost 2; bases outside the gene matches: 6. Per germline, CDR1 MGHRA and CDR2 YSYEKL. CDR3 loop: CASSQPGGVPYEQYF. In DNA, the CDR3 is TGCGCCAGCAGCCAACCTGGGGGGGTCCCCTACGAGCAGTACTTC.

This chain links TRBV3-1 (or the pseudogene TRBV3-2) with TRBJ1-6, with D uncertain. The germline gives CDR1 LGHDT, CDR2 YNNKEL (reference sequence). The CDR3 consists of 15 residues. V lost 1 base and J lost 0, with 4 bases in between. The CDR3 sequence: CASSQGSSYNSPLHF. The DNA of the CDR3 is TGTGCCAGCAGCCAAGGGAGCTCCTATAATTCACCCCTCCACTTT.

This chain connects TRBV30 to TRBJ2-2, with no clear D. This CDR3 is 14 amino acids long. The germline V gene has CDR1 GTSNPN and CDR2 SVGIG (reference sequence). CDR3 region: CAKRSFANTGELFF. Written as DNA, the CDR3 is TGTGCTAAACGGTCGTTCGCGAACACCGGGGAGCTGTTTTTT.

The chain joins TRBV7-2 to TRBJ2-7, with D tentatively TRBD2 (6 bases). Trimming took 2 bases from V and 5 from J, leaving 13 bases between them. Germline loops: CDR1 SGHTA, CDR2 FQGNSA. This CDR3 is built from 14 residues. The CDR3 region has the DNA TGTGCCAGCAGCTTACTCGGGAGTAGCGACGAGCAGTACTTC. Protein sequence: CASSLLGSSDEQYF.

The chain links TRBV4-1 to TRBJ2-1; 9 bases are a match to TRBD1. Trimming removed 0 bases from V and 6 bases from J; junction bases left unmatched: 9. The CDR3 consists of 17 residues. Germline V lookup: CDR1 MGHRA, CDR2 YSYEKL. In DNA form, the CDR3 reads TGCGCCAGCAGCCAAGAAGACGACAGGGGGTCCCGCAATGAGCAGTTCTTC. It yields the protein CASSQEDDRGSRNEQFF.

In DNA form, the CDR3 reads TGTGCCAGCAGTGATCCTGGGCAGGGGTCGCGAGGCTACACCTTC. Translation gives CASSDPGQGSRGYTF. The chain employs TRBV6-1 and TRBJ1-2; the D gene is possibly TRBD1 (6 bases). Germline V gene lookup returns CDR1 MNHNS and CDR2 SASEGT. Trimming cost V 3 bases and J 8 bases, with 19 bases left between them. This CDR3 has 15 residues.

The rearrangement uses TRBV24-1 and TRBJ1-5; 9 bases are a match to TRBD1. Per the germline V gene, CDR1 is KGHDR and CDR2 is SFDVKD. V shed 4 bases, J shed 4 bases, and the junction held 10 bases outside the gene matches. This CDR3 region has 17 residues. CDR3 region: CATSDPRDRDTNQPQHF. CDR3 in DNA: TGTGCCACCAGTGACCCGCGGGACAGGGACACTAATCAGCCCCAGCATTTT.

A single count supports this clone. The chain couples TRBV7-8 to TRBJ2-3, with TRBD2 matching 8 bases. The CDR3 is made up of 17 amino acids. The V gene end was trimmed by 5 bases and the J gene end by 4 bases; junction bases not matched to a gene: 14. Germline loops: CDR1 SGHVS, CDR2 FQNEAQ. This CDR3 reads CASSPVGTRELADTQYF. DNA of the CDR3: TGTGCCAGCAGCCCAGTCGGGACTAGAGAGTTGGCAGATACGCAGTATTTT. The whole variable domain, remainder taken from reference TRBV7-8 and TRBJ2-3, is GAGVSQSPRYKVAKRGQDVALRCDPISGHVSLFWYQQALGQGPEFLTYFQNEAQLDKSGLPSDRFFAERPEGSVSTLKIQRTQQEDSAVYLCASSPVGTRELADTQYFGPGTRLTVL.

The chain recombines TRBV6-2 or TRBV6-3 with TRBJ1-5, with D possibly matching TRBD1 (6 bases). V was trimmed by 2 bases and J by 0 bases, leaving 14 bases between them. Germline V CDR1 and CDR2: MNHEY, SVGEGT. The CDR3 is 17 residues long. The CDR3 DNA sequence: TGTGCCAGCAGTTACGCGTTTGGGGGCTATAGCAATCAGCCCCAGCATTTT. This encodes CASSYAFGGYSNQPQHF.